This T cell receptor (beta chain) was identified in a study of cytomegalovirus exposure and HLA in healthy donors. A remark on this clone: Its antigen is still unknown.

Regarding the study as a whole: A later analysis linked a missense DCLRE1C variant to TCR beta V- and J-gene trimming. There was a cluster of highly shared sequence variants that was likely a sequencing artifact.

This CDR3 region has 14 residues. Germline V gives CDR1 SNHLY, CDR2 FYNNEI. V was pared by 5 bases and J by 5 bases, with 8 bases of the junction left unmatched. Primers: 60 Vbeta forward and 13 Jbeta reverse. Clones were read by immunoSEQ multiplex PCR, and TCRdb kept only the in-frame ones, dropping some. The sample contains around 40,000 clones, approximately 77% of which appear only once. The chain has TRBV2 and TRBJ1-2; 7 bases match TRBD1. The receptor comes from a man aged 25 to 40 in good health and CMV-seronegative. The sample was PBMCs. The CDR3 sequence: CASSTTGASYGYTF. The DNA for the CDR3 is TGTGCCAGCAGTACTACAGGGGCCTCATATGGCTACACCTTC.